This T cell receptor (beta chain) stems from a study of blood T cell repertoires in COVID-19 (dated by TCRdb to the early 2020s). Looking at the study overall: Samples from collaborators originated in the United States, Italy and Spain and spanned both the acute and convalescent phases of COVID-19. The repertoires were released in a freely available public database intended as a resource for research on the immune response to SARS-CoV-2. The prospective study material was composed of cDNA or gDNA derived from T cells, B-cell-depleted T cells, or PBMCs. Where HLA class I and class II types were available, the types were taken from metadata supplied by the sample provider, not from assay-based typing. Subjects who had been exposed to COVID-19, were actively infected with it, or had recovered from it provided the deeply sampled blood TCRbeta repertoires that made up the dataset. Sample metadata almost always included a de-identified subject ID, COVID-19 status, age in years and sex. The samples were drawn from the first 160 participants of the ongoing ImmuneRACE study and from 950 to 1,500 subjects provided by 6 global collaborators.

TCRbeta CDR3 regions were amplified from genomic DNA using the immunoSEQ Assay, a bias-controlled multiplex PCR. The authors' pipeline ran thus. The number of nucleated cells in each sample was estimated from the amplification of reference gene primers within the assay. Sequence reads were collapsed and filtered to measure the absolute abundance of every unique TCRbeta CDR3 rearrangement. For each sample, productive Simpson clonality was calculated as the square root of Simpson's diversity index over productive rearrangements. Sourced from immuneACCESS, this table was stored by TCRdb with only in-frame sequences that have V and J called. A share of the clones is absent; for the studies checked, an unresolved V gene accounts for under half, and the remainder has no known explanation. The V and J calls and clone size are taken from that table; D and trimming were inferred from the DNA. The sample includes 70,000 or so clones, with more than 75% observed a single time. The top ten clonotypes cover 1.5% of the sample.

This clone was detected once. Its antigen is still unknown. Base quality data are lacking; no much larger clone is found one base away. Based on the germline V gene, the CDR1 and CDR2 sequences are MDHEN and SYDVKM. The germline ends are 19 bases apart after V is trimmed by 9 bases and J by 8 bases. The CDR3 spans 13 residues, from the cysteine through the phenylalanine. The only DNA kept is the CDR3, 39 bases in frame from the first base. Collaborating institutions collected whole blood in K2EDTA tubes following their own protocols. For TCRbeta analysis, collaborator samples were shipped as frozen whole blood, as isolated PBMCs, or as DNA extracted from either sample type. The full study reports these points: The quantity of clinical and demographic metadata differed by source and by participant and was supplied without curation.

Material: peripheral blood. The TCR was taken from a man aged 45 to 65 with acute or convalescent COVID-19. The chain is made from TRBV28 and TRBJ1-2, with no D gene named confidently. The CDR3 in this case is CASTAADLPGYTF. The nucleotide sequence is given as TGTGCCAGTACCGCGGCGGACTTGCCGGGCTACACCTTC.